These 26 T cell receptor beta chains came from one sample sequenced in a study of shared clonotypes between healthy human individuals. Only in-frame clones appear in the TCRdb table, and some are missing; sequencing was by immunoSEQ multiplex PCR. This table holds around 2.1 million clones, under 97% found once. Sequencing was performed on naive CD4+ T cells sorted from blood. The sample's subset: CD45RA+ positively selected. The origin of the receptors is a man aged 18 to 29 in good health.

The J gene is TRBJ1-1, the V gene TRBV10-2, with 7 bases that match TRBD1. The CDR3 is made up of 13 amino acids. Germline V gene sequence: CDR1 WSHSY, CDR2 SAAADI. The ends lost 7 bases at V and 4 bases at J; junction bases unmatched: 6. CDR3 bases: TGCGCCAGCATGGCACAGGGGAGCACTGAAGCTTTCTTT. Its protein product is CASMAQGSTEAFF.

The chain employs TRBV19 and TRBJ2-7; 10 nucleotides match TRBD1. Germline CDR1 and CDR2: LNHDA and SQIVND (reference sequence). Unmatched junction bases numbered 5, after V lost 4 bases and J lost 5 bases. The CDR3 loop spans 14 amino acids. CDR3 protein: CASSTGTGVHEQYF. In nucleotides, the CDR3 is TGTGCCAGTAGTACCGGGACAGGGGTCCACGAGCAGTACTTC.

The gene calls are TRBV5-5 and TRBJ2-5; 8 nucleotides align to TRBD2. CDR3 length: 16 residues. The germline V gene encodes CDR1 SGHKS and CDR2 YYEKEE (reference sequence). J lost 2 bases, V lost 2 bases, and 8 bases had no gene match. This CDR3 is CASSFAPGLGQETQYF. The CDR3 nucleotides are TGTGCCAGCAGCTTTGCACCGGGACTAGGACAAGAGACCCAGTACTTC. The full variable domain, with the rest looked up from reference TRBV5-5 and TRBJ2-5, is DAGVTQSPTHLIKTRGQQVTLRCSPISGHKSVSWYQQVLGQGPQFIFQYYEKEERGRGNFPDRFSARQFPNYSSELNVNALLLGDSALYLCASSFAPGLGQETQYFGPGTRLLVL.

The chain recombines TRBV28 with TRBJ2-4; TRBD1 is a possible D gene (6 bases). Trimming shortened V by 6 bases and J by 7 bases, and 31 bases separated the two germline ends. CDR1 and CDR2 from the germline V gene are MDHEN and SYDVKM. The CDR3 extends over 19 amino acids. CDR3 region: CASSLQTGSKGLRGNIQYF. The DNA of the CDR3 is TGTGCCAGCAGCCTCCAGACTGGGTCCAAAGGGCTAAGGGGGAACATTCAGTACTTC. Looking up the rest from reference TRBV28 and TRBJ2-4 gives the full variable domain: DVKVTQSSRYLVKRTGEKVFLECVQDMDHENMFWYRQDPGLGLRLIYFSYDVKMKEKGDIPEGYSVSREKKERFSLILESASTNQTSMYLCASSLQTGSKGLRGNIQYFGAGTRLSVL.

As for this clone: Other nucleotide sequences in the sample specify the same CDR3. This rearrangement joins TRBV18 to TRBJ2-3; D remains unclear. V was pared by 1 base and J by 0 bases, with 5 bases between. This CDR3 is 14 amino acids long. Germline CDR1 is KGHSH and CDR2 is LQKENI. CDR3 nucleotide sequence: TGTGCCAGCTCACCACTAGGCAGCACAGATACGCAGTATTTT. Amino acid sequence: CASSPLGSTDTQYF.

CDR3: CASSLANSPADTQYF. Here the CDR3 DNA reads TGTGCCAGCAGCTTAGCCAACTCCCCCGCAGATACGCAGTATTTT. The genes are TRBV7-2 and TRBJ2-3; no reliable D call. The CDR3 runs to 15 residues. Germline-derived CDR1 and CDR2 are SGHTA and FQGNSA. The ends were cut back, 0 bases at V and 4 bases at J, with 11 bases in the middle. Full variable domain (rest looked up from reference TRBV7-2 and TRBJ2-3): GAGVSQSPSNKVTEKGKDVELRCDPISGHTALYWYRQSLGQGLEFLIYFQGNSAPDKSGLPSDRFSAERTGGSVSTLTIQRTQQEDSAVYLCASSLANSPADTQYFGPGTRLTVL.

This chain links TRBV6-5 with TRBJ1-6; D not certain. The germline CDR1 and CDR2 sequences are MNHEY and SVGAGI. V dropped 8 bases and J dropped 9 bases, with 11 bases sitting between them. This CDR3 is 12 amino acids long. CDR3 residues: CASGRRRSPLHF. Written as DNA, the CDR3 is TGTGCCAGCGGACGTAGGCGTTCACCCCTCCACTTT.

The gene calls are TRBV4-2 and TRBJ2-7, with 8 bases fitting TRBD1. This CDR3 has 14 residues. CDR1 LGHNA and CDR2 YNFKEQ come from the germline V gene. V shed 4 bases, J shed 2 bases, and the junction held 4 bases outside the gene matches. CDR3 sequence: CASSPGTGAYEQYF. CDR3 in DNA: TGTGCCAGCAGCCCAGGGACAGGAGCCTACGAGCAGTACTTC.

The chain combines TRBV10-3 with TRBJ1-6; TRBD1 matches at 7 bases. CDR1 and CDR2 from the germline V gene are ENHRY and SYGVKD. This CDR3 comprises 15 residues. V shed 5 bases and J 10 bases; nucleotides not matched to a gene: 11. CDR3 sequence reads: CAISLGTAEASPLHF. CDR3 coding DNA: TGTGCCATCAGTCTCGGGACAGCCGAGGCATCACCCCTCCACTTT.

V and J are TRBV6-5 and TRBJ2-2, with D perhaps TRBD2 (5 bases). This CDR3 spans 13 amino acids. The germline V gene has CDR1 MNHEY and CDR2 SVGAGI. CDR3 amino acids: CSSRDTNTGELFF. Written as DNA, the CDR3 is TGTTCAAGTCGGGATACGAACACCGGGGAGCTGTTTTTT.

V and J are TRBV5-1 and TRBJ2-3, with a possible D match to TRBD2 (7 bases). The CDR3 is 16 amino acids. V was pared by 4 bases and J by 4 bases, with 19 bases between. In germline, CDR1 is SGHRS, CDR2 YFSETQ. CDR3 DNA sequence: TGCGCCAGCAGCAGAGAGACTAGCAGGGGATCAGATACGCAGTATTTT. It codes for CASSRETSRGSDTQYF.

This chain's CDR3 is CASSPDINNSPLHF. The CDR3 DNA follows: TGTGCCAGCTCACCCGACATAAATAATTCACCCCTCCACTTT. The chain couples TRBV18 to TRBJ1-6; D unresolved. V lost 3 bases and J 5 bases, leaving 8 bases between the germline ends. Germline values: CDR1 KGHSH, CDR2 LQKENI. This CDR3 contains 14 residues.

The V gene is TRBV2, the J gene TRBJ1-4, with D possibly matching TRBD1 (5 bases). The CDR3 extends over 17 amino acids. Germline V gene lookup returns CDR1 SNHLY and CDR2 FYNNEI. Trimming pared 5 bases from V and 5 bases from J, leaving 21 bases between. In DNA form, the CDR3 reads TGTGCCAGCAGTATCGACAGCCACCGGAACTTAAATGAAAAACTGTTTTTT. This encodes CASSIDSHRNLNEKLFF. Combining the CDR3 with reference TRBV2 and TRBJ1-4 gives the whole variable domain EPEVTQTPSHQVTQMGQEVILRCVPISNHLYFYWYRQILGQKVEFLVSFYNNEISEKSEIFDDQFSVERPDGSNFTLKIRSTKLEDSAMYFCASSIDSHRNLNEKLFFGSGTQLSVL.

The rearrangement uses TRBV7-2 and TRBJ1-4; no clear D. There are 13 residues in the CDR3. CDR1 SGHTA and CDR2 FQGNSA come from the germline V gene. The V and J ends lost 5 bases and 4 bases respectively, with 8 bases between them. As DNA, the CDR3 is TGTGCCAGCAGCCTGGGGTATAATGAAAAACTGTTTTTT. It yields the protein CASSLGYNEKLFF.

The chain has TRBV25-1 and TRBJ2-3, with a possible D match to TRBD2 (5 bases). The germline CDR1 and CDR2 sequences are MGHDK and SYGVNS. Trimming pared 8 bases from V and 4 bases from J, leaving 7 bases between. The CDR3 runs 11 residues. CDR3 region: CASSGADTQYF. In DNA, the CDR3 is TGTGCCAGCTCCGGGGCAGATACGCAGTATTTT.

The chain combines TRBV5-1 with TRBJ2-1; TRBD2 agrees at 8 bases. The CDR3 contains 15 residues. Germline V gene data show CDR1 as SGHRS and CDR2 as YFSETQ. The V segment lost 2 bases and the J segment 7 bases; nucleotides outside the gene matches: 8. This chain's CDR3 is CASSLGGLGGNEQFF. For the CDR3, the DNA is TGCGCCAGCAGCTTAGGGGGACTAGGTGGGAATGAGCAGTTCTTC.

The gene calls are TRBV25-1 and TRBJ1-4; D uncertain. The CDR3 totals 15 residues. CDR1 and CDR2 from the germline V gene are MGHDK and SYGVNS. Trimming removed 1 base from V and 3 bases from J, with 9 bases in between. DNA of the CDR3: TGTGCCAGCAGTGAATGGAAGGCGGCTAATGAAAAACTGTTTTTT. Its protein product is CASSEWKAANEKLFF.

The V gene is TRBV10-2, the J gene TRBJ1-3; 10 bases map to TRBD1. The V and J ends lost 8 bases and 2 bases, in that order; junction bases with no gene match: 9. Germline values: CDR1 WSHSY, CDR2 SAAADI. This CDR3 has 16 amino acids. CDR3 in DNA: TGCGCCAGCCGGCCGGGACAGGGGTTCGCTGGAAACACCATATATTTT. Translating it yields CASRPGQGFAGNTIYF.

Comments on this clone: The same CDR3 arises from other DNA sequences in this sample as well. The rearrangement uses TRBV30 and TRBJ2-2; 13 positions agree with TRBD2. V gave up 0 bases and J gave up 6 bases; unmatched junction bases: 1. This CDR3 has 15 residues. CDR1 is GTSNPN and CDR2 is SVGIG in the germline V gene (reference sequence). The CDR3 DNA reads TGTGCCTGGAGTGTACTAGCGGGAGGGGCCGGGGAGCTGTTTTTT. Encoded protein: CAWSVLAGGAGELFF.

Concerning this clone itself: Distinct nucleotide sequences in the sample also encode this CDR3. The chain combines TRBV2 with TRBJ1-5; D ambiguous. Germline V gene lookup returns CDR1 SNHLY and CDR2 FYNNEI. V was pared by 6 bases and J by 2 bases, with 5 bases between. The CDR3 has 12 amino acids. The CDR3 here is CASRGGNQPQHF. CDR3 bases: TGTGCCAGCAGGGGCGGCAATCAGCCCCAGCATTTT.

The chain employs TRBV5-1 and TRBJ2-7; TRBD1 agrees at 8 bases. Trimming at V came to 7 bases and at J to 5 bases, leaving 14 bases not matched to a gene. This CDR3 has 15 residues. CDR1 is SGHRS and CDR2 is YFSETQ in the germline V gene. CDR3 loop: CASRLRTAGGDEQYF. CDR3 coding DNA: TGCGCCAGCCGTTTGCGAACGGCAGGGGGCGACGAGCAGTACTTC.

The chain recombines TRBV7-2 with TRBJ2-7; D is undetermined. Trimming pared 1 base from V and 1 base from J, leaving 8 bases between. Germline V gene sequence: CDR1 SGHTA, CDR2 FQGNSA. This CDR3 has 14 amino acids. The CDR3 sequence is CASSLGQISYEQYF. The CDR3 DNA is TGTGCCAGCAGCTTAGGCCAGATTTCCTACGAGCAGTACTTC.

Turning to this clone: One end of the junction does not line up with germline, which may come from a read error. The chain has TRBV5-6 and TRBJ2-7; D is undetermined. CDR1 and CDR2 from the germline V gene are SGHDT and YYEEEE. The CDR3 runs to 12 residues. The CDR3 loop is CASSLGAEPPGF. CDR3 DNA: TGTGCCAGCAGCTTGGGGGCCGAGCCACCGGGCTTC.

V and J are TRBV19 and TRBJ2-2, with TRBD2 identical over 11 bases. The CDR3 is 16 residues long. V was clipped by 2 bases and J by 5 bases; unmatched bases: 4. The germline CDR1 and CDR2 sequences are LNHDA and SQIVND (reference sequence). DNA for the CDR3: TGTGCCAGTAGTATATTAGCGGGAGGGCAGACCGGGGAGCTGTTTTTT. Residues: CASSILAGGQTGELFF.

V and J are TRBV30 and TRBJ2-1; D gene uncertain. V was pared by 1 base and J by 7 bases, with 8 bases between. Germline assignment: CDR1 GTSNPN and CDR2 SVGIG (reference sequence). The CDR3 runs 12 residues. The CDR3 here is CAWSDRLNEQFF. CDR3 sequence (DNA): TGTGCCTGGAGTGATAGGTTAAATGAGCAGTTCTTC.

The chain links TRBV5-1 to TRBJ1-4; 8 bases map to TRBD1. Germline loops: CDR1 SGHRS, CDR2 YFSETQ. The CDR3 is 15 amino acids. Trimming cost V 3 bases and J 4 bases; bases outside gene matches: 5. CDR3 sequence reads: CASSWGQVVNEKLFF. The CDR3 DNA follows: TGCGCCAGCAGCTGGGGACAGGTAGTTAATGAAAAACTGTTTTTT.